These T cell receptor beta chains were read from a single sample in a study of T cells in Graves' hyperthyroidism and ophthalmopathy. TCRdb re-called the multiplex PCR reads with MiXCR, one entry per CDR3 protein. The sample holds hundreds of thousands of distinct CDR3 sequences, less than 15% seen once. Sample: blood. Receptor source: a woman aged 18-35 years with Graves' hyperthyroidism. The CDR3 runs from the conserved cysteine through the conserved F or W. A D gene is named only where the DNA matches it firmly. Rows may omit the clone size; those that give it use once, few, many or a size class.

v_gene: TRBV2
d_gene: TRBD2
j_gene: TRBJ2-5
abundance: -
CDR3nt: TGTGCCAGCAGTGGGGCTAGCGGGGGGGCCCTGGAGACCCAGTACTTC
CDR3aa: CASSGASGGALETQYF

v_gene: TRBV5-6
d_gene: TRBD2
j_gene: TRBJ2-1
abundance: many
CDR3nt: TGTGCCAGCAGCTCCAAAACTAGCGGGAGGGCCAGTAAAAATGAGCAGTTCTTC
CDR3aa: CASSSKTSGRASKNEQFF

v_gene: TRBV12-3/TRBV12-4
d_gene: -
j_gene: TRBJ2-1
abundance: few
CDR3nt: TGTGCCAGCAGTCGGACGGACAACAATGAGCAGTTCTTC
CDR3aa: CASSRTDNNEQFF

v_gene: TRBV27
d_gene: -
j_gene: TRBJ2-7
abundance: many
CDR3nt: TGTGCCAGCAGTCCAGGGACTCTCAGCTCCTACGAGCAGTACTTC
CDR3aa: CASSPGTLSSYEQYF

v_gene: TRBV5-1
d_gene: -
j_gene: TRBJ2-7
abundance: few
CDR3nt: TGCGCCAGCAGGGACTCAGGATACTACGAGCAGTACTTC
CDR3aa: CASRDSGYYEQYF

v_gene: TRBV28
d_gene: TRBD1
j_gene: TRBJ1-2
abundance: many
CDR3nt: TGTGCCAGCAGTTTCAAAGGACAGGGCCTCTATGGCTACACCTTC
CDR3aa: CASSFKGQGLYGYTF

v_gene: TRBV5-6
d_gene: -
j_gene: TRBJ1-1
abundance: -
CDR3nt: TGTGCCAGCAGCTTCGTACAGGGCCCTGAAGCTTTCTTT
CDR3aa: CASSFVQGPEAFF

v_gene: TRBV4-2
d_gene: -
j_gene: TRBJ1-4
abundance: -
CDR3nt: TGTGCCAGCAGCCAAGTGCAGAGAGAAAAACTGTTTTTT
CDR3aa: CASSQVQREKLFF

v_gene: TRBV27
d_gene: -
j_gene: TRBJ2-7
abundance: many
CDR3nt: TGTGCCAGCAGAAAAGGGGAGTACGAGCAGTACTTC
CDR3aa: CASRKGEYEQYF

v_gene: TRBV19
d_gene: -
j_gene: TRBJ2-3
abundance: many
CDR3nt: TGTGCCAGTAGCATAGCCAGGGATGTCACAGATACGCAGTATTTT
CDR3aa: CASSIARDVTDTQYF

v_gene: TRBV24-1
d_gene: -
j_gene: TRBJ1-2
abundance: few
CDR3nt: TGTGCCACCAGTGGTCCCGGGGCTGGAGGAGGCTATGGCTACACCTTC
CDR3aa: CATSGPGAGGGYGYTF

v_gene: TRBV7-2
d_gene: -
j_gene: TRBJ1-2
abundance: many
CDR3nt: TGTGCCAGCAGCTCCTCCGGGGGCCGGGGCTACACCTTC
CDR3aa: CASSSSGGRGYTF

v_gene: TRBV28
d_gene: -
j_gene: TRBJ1-1
abundance: many
CDR3nt: TGTGCCAGCAGCCGTGGGGTCCGGGGCACTGAAGCTTTCTTT
CDR3aa: CASSRGVRGTEAFF

v_gene: TRBV7-6
d_gene: -
j_gene: TRBJ2-1
abundance: few
CDR3nt: TGTGCCAGCAGCTTATGGGCTAGCCGCGAGCAGTTCTTC
CDR3aa: CASSLWASREQFF

v_gene: TRBV29-1
d_gene: TRBD1
j_gene: TRBJ2-7
abundance: many
CDR3nt: TGCAGCGTTGTAGGGACAGGGAGCTACGAGCAGTACTTC
CDR3aa: CSVVGTGSYEQYF

v_gene: TRBV27
d_gene: -
j_gene: TRBJ2-1
abundance: -
CDR3nt: TGTGCCAGCAGTTTATATGGGACCGAGAATGAGCAGTTCTTC
CDR3aa: CASSLYGTENEQFF

v_gene: TRBV7-9
d_gene: -
j_gene: TRBJ1-2
abundance: many
CDR3nt: TGTGCCAGCAGCTTAGGCGCGGCAGGGGTCTATGGCTACACCTTC
CDR3aa: CASSLGAAGVYGYTF

v_gene: TRBV28
d_gene: -
j_gene: TRBJ2-3
abundance: few
CDR3nt: TGTGCCAGCAGTTTATTGGGAGGCGACACAGATACGCAGTATTTT
CDR3aa: CASSLLGGDTDTQYF

v_gene: TRBV6-2/TRBV6-3
d_gene: -
j_gene: TRBJ2-5
abundance: -
CDR3nt: TGTGCCAGCAGATACAGGACTCTGCCCTTGCAAGAGACCCAGTACTTC
CDR3aa: CASRYRTLPLQETQYF

v_gene: TRBV18
d_gene: TRBD1
j_gene: TRBJ1-5
abundance: many
CDR3nt: TGTGCCAGCTCGTCGGGACAGTCGTCTTATCAGCCCCAGCATTTT
CDR3aa: CASSSGQSSYQPQHF

v_gene: TRBV24-1
d_gene: -
j_gene: TRBJ1-2
abundance: many
CDR3nt: TGTGCCACCAGTGATTTAAGAGGTTATGGCTACACCTTC
CDR3aa: CATSDLRGYGYTF

v_gene: TRBV4-2
d_gene: -
j_gene: TRBJ1-5
abundance: -
CDR3nt: TGTGCCAGCAGCCAAGATCGAAACAACTACAATCAGCCCCAGCATTTT
CDR3aa: CASSQDRNNYNQPQHF

v_gene: TRBV20-1
d_gene: -
j_gene: TRBJ1-2
abundance: few
CDR3nt: TGCAGTGCTAGGAGGGAGGTATCTGGCTACACCTTC
CDR3aa: CSARREVSGYTF

v_gene: TRBV11-2
d_gene: -
j_gene: TRBJ2-2
abundance: -
CDR3nt: TGTGCCAGCAAACCCTGGGCCGGGGAGCTGTTTTTT
CDR3aa: CASKPWAGELFF

v_gene: TRBV11-1
d_gene: -
j_gene: TRBJ2-5
abundance: many
CDR3nt: TGTGCCAGCAGGGGGCCCCGGGAGACCCAGTACTTC
CDR3aa: CASRGPRETQYF

v_gene: TRBV12-3/TRBV12-4
d_gene: TRBD1
j_gene: TRBJ1-5
abundance: many
CDR3nt: TGTGCCAGCAGTTCTCTCCGGGACAGACCTCCTTTCAATCAGCCCCAGCATTTT
CDR3aa: CASSSLRDRPPFNQPQHF

v_gene: TRBV11-2
d_gene: TRBD2
j_gene: TRBJ2-1
abundance: many
CDR3nt: TGTGCCAGCAGCTTATTTCTAGCGGGGTACAATGAGCAGTTCTTC
CDR3aa: CASSLFLAGYNEQFF

v_gene: TRBV28
d_gene: -
j_gene: TRBJ1-5
abundance: many
CDR3nt: TGTGCCAGCGATCCAGGAGGATGGGGTCAGCCCCAGCATTTT
CDR3aa: CASDPGGWGQPQHF

v_gene: TRBV15
d_gene: -
j_gene: TRBJ2-5
abundance: few
CDR3nt: TGTGCCACCAGCAGAGTTAACCCCGAAGAGACCCAGTACTTC
CDR3aa: CATSRVNPEETQYF

v_gene: TRBV18
d_gene: -
j_gene: TRBJ1-5
abundance: many
CDR3nt: TGTGCCAGCTCATCGGCCCCGGACAATCAGCCCCAGCATTTT
CDR3aa: CASSSAPDNQPQHF

v_gene: TRBV28
d_gene: TRBD2
j_gene: TRBJ2-3
abundance: many
CDR3nt: TGTGCCAGCTCTAGCGGGACTGAATCAGATACGCAGTATTTT
CDR3aa: CASSSGTESDTQYF

v_gene: TRBV5-1
d_gene: -
j_gene: TRBJ1-1
abundance: many
CDR3nt: TGCGCCAGCAGTCTAGGGATATCCATGAACACTGAAGCTTTCTTT
CDR3aa: CASSLGISMNTEAFF

v_gene: TRBV3-1
d_gene: -
j_gene: TRBJ2-1
abundance: many
CDR3nt: TGTGCCAGCAGCCAAGTTCCCCCGGGAGTTTCGTACAATGAGCAGTTCTTC
CDR3aa: CASSQVPPGVSYNEQFF

v_gene: TRBV6-2/TRBV6-3
d_gene: -
j_gene: TRBJ1-6
abundance: few
CDR3nt: TGTGCCAGCAGCCTAGGAGGCCCCTATAATTCACCCCTCCACTTT
CDR3aa: CASSLGGPYNSPLHF

v_gene: TRBV19
d_gene: -
j_gene: TRBJ1-1
abundance: once
CDR3nt: TGTGCCAGTAGTAGTCCCAGCAGCGGCAGGAAGGCCACTGAAGCTTTCTTT
CDR3aa: CASSSPSSGRKATEAFF

v_gene: TRBV4-1
d_gene: -
j_gene: TRBJ2-5
abundance: -
CDR3nt: TGCGCCAGCAGCCAAGAGCGGGGACAAGAGACCCAGTACTTC
CDR3aa: CASSQERGQETQYF

v_gene: TRBV19
d_gene: TRBD1
j_gene: TRBJ2-7
abundance: -
CDR3nt: TGTGCCAGTAGTATAGATGAGGGGGCTGCCTCCTACGAGCAGTACTTC
CDR3aa: CASSIDEGAASYEQYF

v_gene: TRBV11-2
d_gene: -
j_gene: TRBJ2-3
abundance: -
CDR3nt: TGTGCCAGCAGCTTAGGGCTATCGGACACAGATACGCAGTATTTT
CDR3aa: CASSLGLSDTDTQYF

v_gene: TRBV28
d_gene: TRBD1
j_gene: TRBJ1-2
abundance: many
CDR3nt: TGTGCCAGCAGGAAGGGAGGGGGCGAGGGCACCTTC
CDR3aa: CASRKGGGEGTF

v_gene: TRBV7-8
d_gene: -
j_gene: TRBJ2-1
abundance: few
CDR3nt: TGTGCCAGCAGCTTTCCGGAGGGCTCCTACAATGAGCAGTTCTTC
CDR3aa: CASSFPEGSYNEQFF

v_gene: TRBV6-2/TRBV6-3
d_gene: TRBD1
j_gene: TRBJ2-7
abundance: many
CDR3nt: TGTGCCAGCAGTTACACCCCTCGGACAGGGGGCTCCTACGAGCAGTACTTC
CDR3aa: CASSYTPRTGGSYEQYF

v_gene: TRBV5-4
d_gene: TRBD2
j_gene: TRBJ2-7
abundance: many
CDR3nt: TGTGCCAGCAGCGAAGGGACTAGCGGGAGGTACGAGCAGTACTTC
CDR3aa: CASSEGTSGRYEQYF

v_gene: TRBV6-1
d_gene: -
j_gene: TRBJ1-2
abundance: many
CDR3nt: TGTGCCAGCTCGGGCAGGGTAAACTATGGCTACACCTTC
CDR3aa: CASSGRVNYGYTF

v_gene: TRBV5-5
d_gene: -
j_gene: TRBJ1-2
abundance: many
CDR3nt: TGTGCCAGCAGCCACCCTTATGGCTACACCTTC
CDR3aa: CASSHPYGYTF

v_gene: TRBV28
d_gene: TRBD1
j_gene: TRBJ1-2
abundance: many
CDR3nt: TGTGCCGGGGGACAGGGGTTTGGTAACTATGGCTACACCTTC
CDR3aa: CAGGQGFGNYGYTF

v_gene: TRBV20-1
d_gene: -
j_gene: TRBJ1-1
abundance: many
CDR3nt: TGCAGTGCCATACAGGGTCTAGGGCGCACTGAAGCTTTCTTT
CDR3aa: CSAIQGLGRTEAFF

v_gene: TRBV28
d_gene: TRBD1
j_gene: TRBJ1-6
abundance: many
CDR3nt: TGTGCCAGCAGTTCTGAAGGACAGGGCTCCTATAATTCACCCCTCCACTTT
CDR3aa: CASSSEGQGSYNSPLHF

v_gene: TRBV20-1
d_gene: TRBD2
j_gene: TRBJ2-7
abundance: -
CDR3nt: TGCAGTGCCTCCACTAGCGGCTACGAGCAGTACTTC
CDR3aa: CSASTSGYEQYF

v_gene: TRBV20-1
d_gene: -
j_gene: TRBJ1-2
abundance: many
CDR3nt: TGCAGTGCCAAGGGGGTTGGTGGCTACACCTTC
CDR3aa: CSAKGVGGYTF

v_gene: TRBV12-3/TRBV12-4
d_gene: -
j_gene: TRBJ1-2
abundance: -
CDR3nt: TGTGCCAGCAGTTTCCCCCGGGACCCCTCTAACTATGGCTACACCTTC
CDR3aa: CASSFPRDPSNYGYTF

v_gene: TRBV6-1
d_gene: TRBD2
j_gene: TRBJ2-2
abundance: many
CDR3nt: TGTGCCAGCAGTCGCCTCGCGGGGGGCGACACCGGGGAGCTGTTTTTT
CDR3aa: CASSRLAGGDTGELFF